This is a list of T cell receptor beta chains from one sample in a study of response to subunit inactivated influenza vaccine. TCRdb itself ran the RT-PCR reads through MiXCR, one entry per CDR3 protein. The sample holds 600,000 to 850,000 distinct CDR3 sequences; 14% are singletons and the top ten take less than 8.5%. The specimen comprised PBMCs from blood, sampled 14 to 15 days before vaccination. These receptors all come from a man aged 50-59 years who received an inactivated influenza vaccine. Both conserved end residues are trimmed from each CDR3.

TRBJ2-5 | TRBV7-9 | ASSSSGGQQETQY
TRBJ2-3 | TRBV10-3 | AISESGLAGPPTDTQY
TRBJ2-3 | TRBV10-2 | ASRTGFTDTQY
TRBJ1-1 | TRBV12-3/TRBV12-4 | ASSLGGGANGEAF
TRBJ1-1 | TRBV7-3 | ASSPGTQAEAF
TRBJ1-5 | TRBV7-9 | ASSRGTGINQPQH
TRBJ2-7 | TRBV27 | ASSLGLGGNYEQY
TRBJ2-2 | TRBV20-1 | SARDRAGGYTGELF
TRBJ2-3 | TRBV11-2 | ASSLASGGASDTQY
TRBJ2-1 | TRBV20-1 | SARDRDRAVPGYNEQF
TRBJ1-6 | TRBV4-3 | ASSQDWATEDSPLH
TRBJ2-7 | TRBV7-2 | ASSSTPRVGEQY
TRBJ1-5 | TRBV4-3 | ASSQNRGAGQPQH
TRBJ2-7 | TRBV5-1 | ASSDRTSGGEQY
TRBJ2-3 | TRBV6-4 | ASGPPSGSTDTQY
TRBJ1-1 | TRBV10-3 | AISESRGWKNTEAF
TRBJ2-5 | TRBV12-3/TRBV12-4 | ASSPALQETQY
TRBJ2-2 | TRBV11-2 | ASSPQPGTGELF
TRBJ2-3 | TRBV10-3 | AISPGRTPDTQY
TRBJ2-5 | TRBV9 | ASSVRGGETQY
TRBJ2-1 | TRBV7-8 | ASSLAPILARTYNEQF
TRBJ2-5 | TRBV2 | ASSDGLAGGETQY
TRBJ1-2 | TRBV6-2/TRBV6-3 | ASSLGPYGYT
TRBJ2-5 | TRBV6-1 | ASSVRQGRKETQY
TRBJ2-7 | TRBV20-1 | SARDRGLAYDYEQY
TRBJ2-1 | TRBV4-2 | ASSQERASGLGGGEQF
TRBJ2-1 | TRBV5-1 | ASSLAPGFVELNEQF
TRBJ2-5 | TRBV5-4 | ASSTPTSGGPQETQY
TRBJ1-1 | TRBV20-1 | SAPREGAAEAF
TRBJ2-5 | TRBV7-8 | ASSTRRDTQETQY
TRBJ2-7 | TRBV7-7 | ASSDPDRPYEQY
TRBJ2-7 | TRBV19 | ATKEGAHVPTYEQY
TRBJ1-3 | TRBV4-1 | ASSQMDRGPGNTIY
TRBJ2-3 | TRBV5-1 | ASSFRGSGGADTQY
TRBJ1-2 | TRBV29-1 | SVSGLSVPYGYT
TRBJ1-4 | TRBV7-9 | ASSGDRGKLF
TRBJ2-3 | TRBV12-3/TRBV12-4 | ASSLRTRDTQY
TRBJ1-5 | TRBV5-6 | ASSLVNGNQPQH
TRBJ2-7 | TRBV7-2 | ASSYGLSRYEQY